Listed below are T cell receptor beta chains from one sample, sequenced in a study of cytomegalovirus exposure and HLA in healthy donors. The table came from immunoSEQ multiplex PCR; TCRdb's copy has only in-frame clones and leaves some out. The repertoire holds approximately 150,000 clones, with roughly 65% as singletons. The source material was PBMCs. The receptor source for this set is a young woman in good health and CMV-seropositive. The CDR3 runs from the conserved cysteine through the conserved F or W. D genes are given only for firm matches. Some rows have no size entry. The others give once, few or many, or a class for an expanded clone.

abundance	j_gene	d_gene	v_gene	CDR3aa	CDR3nt
-	TRBJ1-2	TRBD1	TRBV5-1	CASSLGHRGLNYGYTF	TGCGCCAGCAGCTTGGGCCACAGGGGTCTTAACTATGGCTACACCTTC
few	TRBJ2-1	-	TRBV30	CAWSWARGEQFF	TGTGCCTGGAGTTGGGCCCGGGGTGAGCAGTTCTTC
few	TRBJ2-7	-	TRBV5-1	CASSLGGTVTYEQYF	TGCGCCAGCAGCTTGGGCGGGACAGTAACCTACGAGCAGTACTTC
once	TRBJ2-1	TRBD2	TRBV30	CAWSVRWGSGSNEQFF	TGTGCCTGGAGTGTACGGTGGGGTAGCGGGAGCAATGAGCAGTTCTTC
-	TRBJ2-3	TRBD1	TRBV7-3	CASSFSGTGRTDTQYF	TGTGCCAGCAGCTTCTCCGGGACAGGGAGAACAGATACGCAGTATTTT
-	TRBJ2-4	TRBD1	TRBV10-3	CAIQGALKNIQYF	TGTGCCATCCAGGGGGCTCTAAAAAACATTCAGTACTTC
-	TRBJ2-7	TRBD1	TRBV19	CASSIGTGLTYEQYF	TGTGCCAGTAGTATAGGGACAGGTTTAACCTACGAGCAGTACTTC
-	TRBJ2-7	-	TRBV30	CAWSVTYEQYF	TGTGCCTGGAGTGTAACCTACGAGCAGTACTTC
-	TRBJ1-3	-	TRBV10-3	CAISDLQDGNTIYF	TGTGCCATCAGTGATCTACAGGACGGAAACACCATATATTTT
once	TRBJ2-1	-	TRBV27	CASSLGRLYNEQFF	TGTGCCAGCAGTTTAGGGCGCCTCTACAATGAGCAGTTCTTC
-	TRBJ2-1	TRBD2	TRBV6-1	CASSAAGGGDYNEQFF	TGTGCCAGCAGTGCAGCGGGCGGGGGTGACTACAATGAGCAGTTCTTC
-	TRBJ2-7	-	TRBV5-6	CASSLGAGGSYEQYF	TGTGCCAGCAGCTTGGGGGCGGGCGGCTCCTACGAGCAGTACTTC
once	TRBJ2-5	TRBD2	TRBV4-2	CASSQDTGAGVKTQYF	TGTGCCAGCAGCCAAGATACAGGAGCGGGGGTGAAGACCCAGTACTTC
-	TRBJ1-5	TRBD1	TRBV28	CTSSLLGQGQNQPQHF	TGTACCAGCAGTTTACTTGGACAGGGACAAAATCAGCCCCAGCATTTT
-	TRBJ1-1	-	TRBV27	CASSYSGAATEAFF	TGTGCCAGCAGTTACTCAGGGGCGGCCACTGAAGCTTTCTTT
many	TRBJ2-7	-	TRBV5-8	CASSYRQVGSYEQYF	TGTGCCAGCAGCTACCGACAGGTTGGCTCCTACGAGCAGTACTTC
-	TRBJ1-3	-	TRBV7-9	CASRRPGIGNTIYF	TGTGCCAGCAGGAGACCAGGGATAGGAAACACCATATATTTT
-	TRBJ2-7	TRBD1	TRBV29-1	CSGGTGTGNEQYF	TGCAGCGGCGGGACCGGGACAGGGAACGAGCAGTACTTC
-	TRBJ2-7	-	TRBV21-1	CASSKEQVPYEQYF	TGTGCCAGCAGCAAAGAGCAGGTTCCCTACGAGCAGTACTTC
few	TRBJ2-6	-	TRBV5-1	CASSSDSSGANVLTF	TGCGCCAGCAGCTCCGACAGCTCTGGGGCCAACGTCCTGACTTTC
-	TRBJ2-5	-	TRBV30	CAWSLVETQYF	TGTGCCTGGAGTTTAGTCGAGACCCAGTACTTC
-	TRBJ1-1	-	TRBV11-2	CASSLLGAGFNTEAFF	TGTGCCAGCAGCCTCCTAGGGGCAGGGTTCAACACTGAAGCTTTCTTT
-	TRBJ2-7	TRBD2	TRBV27	CASSSRTSGLSYEQYF	TGTGCCAGCAGTTCCCGGACTAGCGGGCTTTCCTACGAGCAGTACTTC
-	TRBJ2-5	TRBD1	TRBV11-1	CASRQDRGGRETQYF	TGTGCCAGCAGACAGGACAGGGGAGGGCGGGAGACCCAGTACTTC
few	TRBJ2-3	-	TRBV29-1	CSVCRTTSTDTQYF	TGCAGCGTCTGCCGGACTACTAGCACAGATACGCAGTATTTT
-	TRBJ2-3	TRBD1	TRBV11-3	CASSLTDRGADTQYF	TGTGCCAGCAGCTTGACGGACAGGGGGGCAGATACGCAGTATTTT
-	TRBJ2-2	-	TRBV2	CASRALAPLSGELFF	TGTGCCAGCAGGGCACTAGCTCCTTTAAGCGGGGAGCTGTTTTTT
-	TRBJ2-5	-	TRBV7-9	CASSLPGHPKETQYF	TGTGCCAGCAGCCTTCCGGGACACCCTAAAGAGACCCAGTACTTC
-	TRBJ2-5	-	TRBV29-1	CSCGETQYF	TGCAGCTGCGGAGAGACCCAGTACTTC
-	TRBJ2-3	TRBD2	TRBV5-1	CASSLATSPYTQYF	TGCGCCAGCAGCTTGGCGACTAGCCCATATACGCAGTATTTT
-	TRBJ2-2	TRBD1	TRBV7-3	CASSFTGGAGELFF	TGTGCCAGCAGCTTCACAGGGGGCGCAGGGGAGCTGTTTTTT
-	TRBJ2-7	-	TRBV28	CASSDSGNYEQYF	TGTGCCAGCAGCGACTCCGGGAACTACGAGCAGTACTTC
-	TRBJ1-1	-	TRBV27	CASRPAGNTEAFF	TGTGCCAGCAGACCGGCGGGGAACACTGAAGCTTTCTTT
-	TRBJ2-1	-	TRBV4-2	CASSLPDRGEQFF	TGTGCCAGCAGCCTACCTGATCGAGGGGAGCAGTTCTTC
-	TRBJ2-1	-	TRBV5-4	CASSLGSSGGTNEQFF	TGTGCCAGCAGCTTGGGGTCCAGCGGAGGGACCAATGAGCAGTTCTTC
-	TRBJ2-6	-	TRBV11-3	CASTGSGANVLTF	TGTGCCAGCACCGGGTCTGGGGCCAACGTCCTGACTTTC
-	TRBJ2-1	TRBD2	TRBV9	CASSVVGGGSPPGEQFF	TGTGCCAGCAGCGTAGTGGGCGGGGGGTCACCACCCGGTGAGCAGTTCTTC
-	TRBJ2-5	-	TRBV27	CASSLWGVSETQYF	TGTGCCAGCAGTTTATGGGGGGTATCAGAGACCCAGTACTTC
-	TRBJ2-7	TRBD2	TRBV9	CASSGGGDRTSGGTYEQYF	TGTGCCAGCAGCGGAGGGGGCGATCGGACTAGCGGGGGGACCTACGAGCAGTACTTC
-	TRBJ2-1	-	TRBV6-5	CASSYGDFRREQFF	TGTGCCAGCAGTTACGGAGACTTCCGAAGGGAGCAGTTCTTC
once	TRBJ2-7	TRBD1	TRBV2	CASSNRGRGDEQYF	TGTGCCAGCAGCAACAGGGGGCGCGGGGACGAGCAGTACTTC
-	TRBJ1-1	TRBD1	TRBV11-2	CASSSRQGPTEAFF	TGTGCCAGCAGCTCCAGACAGGGTCCCACTGAAGCTTTCTTT
-	TRBJ2-4	-	TRBV21-1	CASSKALTSAHKNIQYF	TGTGCCAGCAGCAAAGCGCTAACTAGCGCACACAAAAACATTCAGTACTTC
once	TRBJ1-1	-	TRBV2	CASSETGPNTEAFF	TGTGCCAGCAGTGAAACAGGTCCTAACACTGAAGCTTTCTTT